Sequencing of this T cell receptor (beta chain) was carried out in a study of T cell responses to AZD1222 COVID-19 vaccine. Sequencing was performed with immunoSEQ multiplex PCR; in TCRdb, only in-frame clones are kept and a portion is missing. The table shows some 170,000 clones, with 88% occurring only once. Unmatched junction bases numbered 4, after V lost 5 bases and J lost 0 bases. There are 16 residues in the CDR3. The V gene's germline CDR1 is SEHNR and CDR2 FQNEAQ (reference sequence). The receptor's source is an adult who received the AZD1222 COVID-19 vaccine. Sequences were derived from peripheral blood, sampled 28 days after the second AZD1222 dose. The chain links TRBV7-9 to TRBJ2-2; 9 bases are shared with TRBD2. In DNA, the CDR3 is TGTGCCAGCAGCCGACTAGCGGCGGCGAACACCGGGGAGCTGTTTTTT. Its translation: CASSRLAAANTGELFF.